The sequence of this TCR beta chain was determined in a study of cytomegalovirus exposure and HLA in healthy donors (dated by TCRdb to the late 2010s). The study in broad terms: According to an earlier analysis of 587 of the donors, 150 million to 200 million T cells yielded 90 million to 140 million unique TCR beta sequences and more than 250 Gb of sequence data. An early release that covered several hundred HLA-typed donors contained approximately 300 gigabases of sequencing data and tens of millions of unique TCR sequences. Among the roughly 400 genotyped donors, about 85% belonged to the genetic ancestry cluster associated with self-reported Caucasian donors. The study was designed to test whether signatures of past pathogen exposure could be identified by cataloging public T cell receptors. The study used immunosequencing to profile the T cell repertoires of 666 subjects and linked those repertoires to cytomegalovirus serostatus. Besides the first cohort of approximately 710 subjects, a separate validation cohort made up of 90 to 150 different subjects was used. To predict cytomegalovirus infection status, the study brought together high-throughput TCR immunosequencing, statistical association of individual TCRs with disease status, and machine learning. A later analysis re-analyzed previously published TCR beta repertoires from about 730 donors and added high-resolution HLA genotyping to study TCR occurrence patterns. In the later analysis, no new phenotypic data were used to find candidate immune exposures; instead, reliance was placed on TCR beta sequences and their occurrence across donors. In an earlier analysis of around 540 of the donors, high-throughput TCR beta sequencing was used to judge whether each TCR beta V gene segment behaved as functional or pseudogenic. Alongside the repertoire data, information on donor age, sex, ethnicity and CMV serostatus was compiled. A later genetic analysis took genome-wide SNP genotypes for about three fifths of the roughly 700 donors and used that subset as a discovery cohort. Every repertoire in the discovery cohort had been generated on one and the same sequencing platform. HLA typing included class I and class II loci at four-digit resolution. Typing coverage differed by locus: A, B, C, DRB1 and DQB1 were typed in roughly 620-630 donors, DQA1 in 522, DPA1 in 600 to 610, and DPB1 in around 490. About five DR-DQ haplotypes were handled as single units for association and clustering because linkage in the cohort was strong. Among under 450 genotyped donors of the cohort, an average of 235,054 unique TCR beta nucleotide sequences were sequenced per donor, about a sixth of them non-productive.

The CDR3 sequence holds 19 residues, the cysteine and phenylalanine included. The sequence is cut down to CDR3 DNA, 57 bases in frame from base 1. A distance of 18 bases separates the germline ends of V and J, which lose 3 bases and 0 bases respectively. The CDR1 and CDR2 encoded by the germline V gene are SNHLY and FYNNEI. The receptor library was made with the immunoSEQ multiplex PCR assay. The multiplex PCR relied on a mix of 60 forward primers for TCR Vbeta segments and 13 reverse primers for TCR Jbeta segments. Amplification of the CDR3 region of rearranged TCR beta genes was performed with a multiplex PCR assay on genomic DNA. The Illumina HiSeq System was used to sequence the amplified TCR beta libraries as 87-base-pair reads. Concerning the study's data processing: Across the roughly 670 repertoires, a later analysis counted roughly 84 million unique TCR beta chains, roughly 11 million of which were shared by at least two donors. To remove PCR and sequencing errors, raw reads were error-corrected and collapsed into unique sequences using a nearest-neighbor algorithm that merged closely related sequences. CDR3 sequences were aligned to IMGT reference sequences to assign V, D and J gene segments. Each retained sequence needed at least a six-nucleotide match to both a V gene segment and a J gene segment. Rearrangements were classified as productive when the CDR3 lacked stop codons and remained in frame with V and J, and all other rearrangements were classified as non-productive. CDR3 was defined by IMGT convention, running from the second conserved V-encoded cysteine to the conserved J-encoded phenylalanine. The earlier analysis of some 600 of the donors excluded sequences that lacked an unambiguous match to a single V gene segment. An earlier analysis of 587 of the donors called V segments functional above 56.7% productive rearrangements and segregating when the between-donor standard deviation exceeded 5%. To diagnose cytomegalovirus status from the catalog of TCR beta chain sequences, a statistical classification framework was built. V and J gene assignment, in a later analysis, came from comparing TCR nucleotide sequences with IMGT/GENE-DB human TR gene sequences. In a later analysis, CDR3 sequences and most-parsimonious VDJ recombination scenarios were assigned using the TCRdist pipeline. In a later analysis, each TCR beta chain was defined by its CDR3 amino acid sequence together with its V-gene family, and reads without a unique V-gene family were excluded. To address suspected cross-contamination and a sequencing artifact, a later analysis removed over 500 highly shared, low-generation-probability nucleotide sequences. A later analysis calculated a clonal expansion index for each public chain from normalized within-repertoire ranks of inferred template counts. A later analysis computed generation probabilities with a VDJ recombination model fitted to out-of-frame rearrangements, and checked the results against IGoR. A later analysis scored TCR-TCR, TCR-HLA and TCR-CMV co-occurrence with hypergeometric tests, applying a repertoire-size bias correction to TCR pairs. False discovery rates were estimated in a later analysis by permuting HLA or CMV assignments 20 times. A later analysis grouped co-occurring TCRs with DBSCAN, adding TCRdist sequence similarity when clustering within HLA-allele-positive subsets. Repertoires with fewer than 30,000 or more than 120,000 public chains, plus five repertoires with anomalous nucleotide sharing, were excluded from co-occurrence clustering. Held by TCRdb, this immuneACCESS table contains in-frame sequences only and omits some clones. Under half of the omission traces to an unresolved V gene where checked; the cause of the rest is unknown. V, J and clone size reflect that table, while D and trimming were determined from the DNA. The sample yields under 200,000 clones; about 77% were counted once. Clones ranked in the top ten supply less than 9% of the sample.

What the work shows at the level of the full study, not this receptor alone: According to a later analysis, most CMV-associated TCR beta chains appeared to be HLA-restricted, and the HLA associations seemed to be driven largely by CMV exposure. A further reported finding was that TCR beta sequences accurately predicted the HLA-A and HLA-B alleles for most subjects in the first cohort. Most TCR sequences were seen in very few donors, while some public TCRs were found in many individuals. According to a later genetic analysis, donors in an Asian-associated ancestry cluster had fewer N-insertions in productive TCRs than the roughly 670-donor mean. Broadly in line with IMGT annotations, most TCR beta V segments showed up in productive rearrangements about 87% or about 30% of the time in an earlier analysis of several hundred of the donors. When HLA alleles, especially DR and DQ, strongly co-occurred, TCR associations were difficult to assign to individual alleles. A later analysis found that HLA-associated TCR beta chains were more clonally expanded and had lower generation probabilities than equally common non-associated chains. In a later analysis, some 18,000 TCR beta sequences were associated with specific HLA alleles at a false discovery rate of 0.05. The classifier was reported to diagnose cytomegalovirus status with high specificity and sensitivity in both the original and validation cohorts. The presence/absence analyses assumed that sequencing depth was roughly uniform across donors, and that assumption may not be true. A cluster of highly shared sequence variants was judged likely to be a technical artifact of the sequencing pipeline. A few of the identified cytomegalovirus-associated TCR beta chains were confirmed in vitro to be specific for cytomegalovirus antigens. According to a later analysis, TCR association rates differed among HLA loci, with DRB1 alleles showing the most associated TCRs and HLA-C alleles showing the fewest. It was suggested by the authors that the approach could potentially be generalized to other disease states and immunological phenotypes. For the cohort, immune exposure information was limited to CMV serostatus. Because HLA typing was missing for some donors at each locus, association tests included only the typed subset. The earlier analysis of a few hundred of the donors excluded 15 to 20 rarely observed V segments, including chromosome 9 orphons, because counts were too low. This cohort had only TCR beta chains sequenced, and the lack of alpha or paired-chain data limited which features could be detected. According to a later analysis, parvovirus B19, influenza, CMV and Epstein-Barr virus appeared linked to several top co-occurrence clusters. V-gene and J-gene trimming of TCR beta chains was associated with a missense DCLRE1C variant in a later genetic analysis, and the association was replicated in an independent cohort. Some IMGT-functional V segments, including TRBV6-2 and TRBV6-3, could not be distinguished by the 87-base-pair reads and were therefore excluded. The study gave a list of around 170 TCR beta chains associated with cytomegalovirus. Correlated functional status among segregating V segments might reflect linkage disequilibrium, but an unknown experimental factor could not be ruled out.

About this clone itself: There is no known antigen for this receptor. No qualities accompany the bases; no much larger clone lies one base away.

In total, just over 650 healthy bone marrow donors made up the cohort. At the time of sampling, every cohort member was nominally healthy, though immune exposures that went unrecorded were likely present. The donor was CMV seropositive and belonged to the group of about 290 seropositive cohort members. Each donor provided a peripheral blood sample, and peripheral blood mononuclear cells were used for TCR beta sequencing. The Qiagen DNeasy Blood Extraction Kit was used to extract genomic DNA from the blood cell samples. The chain is encoded by TRBV2 joined to TRBJ1-6, and perhaps TRBD1 as D gene, on 6 matching bases. Sequenced sample: PBMCs. The sequence derives from a male donor in good health and CMV-seropositive. In nucleotide form, the sequence is TGTGCCAGCAGTGATTTGGGGACACGCGGGAGCTCCTATAATTCACCCCTCCACTTT. Translated, it gives CASSDLGTRGSSYNSPLHF.